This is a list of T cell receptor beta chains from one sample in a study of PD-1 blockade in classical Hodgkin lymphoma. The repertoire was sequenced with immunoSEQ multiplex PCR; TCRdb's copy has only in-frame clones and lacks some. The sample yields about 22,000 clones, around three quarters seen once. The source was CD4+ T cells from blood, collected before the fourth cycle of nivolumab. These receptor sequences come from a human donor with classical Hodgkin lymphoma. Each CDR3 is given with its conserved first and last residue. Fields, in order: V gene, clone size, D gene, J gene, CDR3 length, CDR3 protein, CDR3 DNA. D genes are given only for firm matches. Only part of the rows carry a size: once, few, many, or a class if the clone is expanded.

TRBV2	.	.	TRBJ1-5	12	CASSLRDQPQHF	TGTGCCAGCAGCCTCCGGGATCAGCCCCAGCATTTT
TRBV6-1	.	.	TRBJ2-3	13	CASSVTLPTTQYF	TGTGCCAGCAGTGTTACACTTCCGACTACGCAGTATTTT
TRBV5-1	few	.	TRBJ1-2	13	CASSLGTAEGYTF	TGCGCCAGCAGCTTGGGTACAGCCGAAGGGTACACCTTC
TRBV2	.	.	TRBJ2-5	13	CASSDDRLGTQYF	TGTGCCAGCAGTGACGACAGGCTGGGGACCCAGTACTTC
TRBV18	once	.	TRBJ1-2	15	CASSPQGFDAYGYTF	TGTGCCAGCTCACCTCAGGGTTTCGACGCCTATGGCTACACCTTC
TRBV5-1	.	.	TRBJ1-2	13	CASSWDTLYGYTF	TGCGCCAGCAGCTGGGACACCCTCTATGGCTACACCTTC
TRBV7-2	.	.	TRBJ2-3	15	CASSPQSGGPNTQYF	TGTGCCAGCAGCCCCCAATCCGGGGGGCCCAATACGCAGTATTTT
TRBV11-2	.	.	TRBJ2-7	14	CASSSSRGGYEQYF	TGTGCCAGCAGCTCCTCCAGGGGTGGCTACGAGCAGTACTTC
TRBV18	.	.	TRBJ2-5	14	CASSSGRTQETQYF	TGTGCCAGCTCATCGGGACGGACACAAGAGACCCAGTACTTC
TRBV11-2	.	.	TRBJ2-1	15	CASSLGSGSYNEQFF	TGTGCCAGCAGCTTAGGTTCTGGGTCCTACAATGAGCAGTTCTTC
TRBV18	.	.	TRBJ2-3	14	CASSPALGADTQYF	TGTGCCAGCTCACCAGCCTTGGGCGCAGATACGCAGTATTTT
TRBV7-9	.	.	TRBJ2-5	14	CASSLDLGSETQYF	TGTGCCAGCAGCTTAGACTTGGGTTCGGAGACCCAGTACTTC
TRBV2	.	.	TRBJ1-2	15	CASSPRQATTGGYTF	TGTGCCAGCAGCCCCCGACAGGCGACGACGGGGGGCTACACCTTC
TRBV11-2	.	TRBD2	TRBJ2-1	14	CASSLAGLYNEQFF	TGTGCCAGCAGCCTAGCGGGGCTGTACAATGAGCAGTTCTTC
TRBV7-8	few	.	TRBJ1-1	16	CASSLDLGNENTEAFF	TGTGCCAGCAGCTTAGATTTAGGCAATGAGAACACTGAAGCTTTCTTT
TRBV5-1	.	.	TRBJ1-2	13	CASSLATGYGYTF	TGCGCCAGCAGCTTGGCGACAGGCTATGGCTACACCTTC
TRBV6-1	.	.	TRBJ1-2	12	CASSGRYYGYTF	TGTGCCAGCAGTGGAAGGTACTATGGCTACACCTTC
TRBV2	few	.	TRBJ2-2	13	CASSVENTGELFF	TGTGCCAGCAGTGTGGAGAACACCGGGGAGCTGTTTTTT
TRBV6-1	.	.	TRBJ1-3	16	CASSEALAGSGNTIYF	TGTGCCAGCAGTGAAGCTTTAGCCGGATCTGGAAACACCATATATTTT
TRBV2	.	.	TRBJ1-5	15	CASNGARGSDQPQHF	TGTGCCAGCAACGGGGCCCGGGGGAGCGATCAGCCCCAGCATTTT
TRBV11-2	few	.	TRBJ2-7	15	CASSSDPGYNYEQYF	TGTGCCAGCAGCTCGGACCCCGGGTATAACTACGAGCAGTACTTC
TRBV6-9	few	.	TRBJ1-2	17	CASSQERDRDPVGGYTF	TGTGCCAGCAGTCAGGAACGGGACCGGGACCCGGTGGGTGGCTACACCTTC
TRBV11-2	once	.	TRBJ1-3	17	CASSLATVLFSGNTIYF	TGTGCCAGCAGCTTAGCTACGGTACTATTCTCTGGAAACACCATATATTTT
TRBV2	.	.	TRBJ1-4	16	CASRAPVRGPNEKLFF	TGTGCCAGCAGGGCCCCGGTTCGGGGGCCTAATGAAAAACTGTTTTTT
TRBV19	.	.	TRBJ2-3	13	CASRMKGTDTQYF	TGTGCCAGTAGGATGAAAGGCACAGATACGCAGTATTTT
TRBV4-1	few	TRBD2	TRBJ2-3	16	CASSQGLAGATDTQYF	TGCGCCAGCAGCCAAGGCCTAGCGGGGGCAACAGATACGCAGTATTTT
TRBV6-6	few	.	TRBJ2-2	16	CASSLSPEANTGELFF	TGTGCCAGCAGTTTATCCCCCGAAGCTAACACCGGGGAGCTGTTTTTT
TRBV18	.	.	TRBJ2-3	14	CASSPDLGVDTQYF	TGTGCCAGCTCACCAGACCTGGGGGTAGATACGCAGTATTTT
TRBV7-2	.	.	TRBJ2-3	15	CASSLAGRQTGTQYF	TGTGCCAGCAGCTTAGCGGGTCGACAGACAGGTACGCAGTATTTT
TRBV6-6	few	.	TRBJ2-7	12	CASSYGLGEQYF	TGTGCCAGCAGTTATGGTCTAGGGGAGCAGTACTTC
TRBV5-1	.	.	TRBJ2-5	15	CASRVWEEYQETQYF	TGCGCCAGCCGCGTTTGGGAGGAGTACCAAGAGACCCAGTACTTC
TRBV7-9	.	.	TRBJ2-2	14	CASSLDAGSGELFF	TGTGCCAGCAGCTTAGATGCTGGTTCCGGGGAGCTGTTTTTT
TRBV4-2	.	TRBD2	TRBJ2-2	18	CASSQETSGGIDTGELFF	TGTGCCAGCAGCCAAGAGACTAGCGGGGGGATCGACACCGGGGAGCTGTTTTTT
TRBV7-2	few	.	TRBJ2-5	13	CASSFGDGETQYF	TGTGCCAGCAGCTTTGGGGATGGAGAGACCCAGTACTTC
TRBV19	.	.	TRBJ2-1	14	CASNTGISRNEQFF	TGTGCCAGTAATACAGGGATTTCGAGAAATGAGCAGTTCTTC
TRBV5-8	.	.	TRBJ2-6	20	CASSPDRVGREVTGANVLTF	TGTGCCAGCAGCCCCGACCGGGTTGGCAGGGAGGTAACTGGGGCCAACGTCCTGACTTTC
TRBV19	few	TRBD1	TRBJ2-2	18	CASSFRRGRSPRTGELFF	TGTGCCAGTAGTTTCCGCAGGGGGCGGAGCCCCCGCACCGGGGAGCTGTTTTTT
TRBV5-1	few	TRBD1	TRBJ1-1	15	CASSWGQGGVTEAFF	TGCGCCAGCAGCTGGGGACAGGGTGGGGTAACTGAAGCTTTCTTT
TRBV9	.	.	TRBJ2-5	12	CASSVEGETQYF	TGTGCCAGCAGCGTAGAAGGGGAGACCCAGTACTTC
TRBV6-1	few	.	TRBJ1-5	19	CASSEETPWADYSNQPQHF	TGTGCCAGCAGTGAAGAGACGCCCTGGGCGGATTATAGCAATCAGCCCCAGCATTTT
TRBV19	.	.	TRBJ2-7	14	CASSAGQSSYEQYF	TGTGCCAGTAGTGCGGGACAGAGCTCCTACGAGCAGTACTTC
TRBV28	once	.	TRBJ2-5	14	CASSGGGLQETQYF	TGTGCCAGCAGCGGGGGTGGTCTCCAAGAGACCCAGTACTTC
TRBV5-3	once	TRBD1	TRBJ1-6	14	CARSGQGLASPLHF	TGTGCCAGAAGCGGACAGGGGTTGGCTTCACCCCTCCACTTT
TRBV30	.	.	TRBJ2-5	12	CAWSVKVETQYF	TGTGCCTGGAGTGTAAAGGTGGAGACCCAGTACTTC
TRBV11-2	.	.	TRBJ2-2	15	CASSLRGANTGELFF	TGTGCCAGCAGCTTACGAGGGGCGAACACCGGGGAGCTGTTTTTT
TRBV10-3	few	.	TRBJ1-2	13	CAITPRVSEGYTF	TGTGCCATCACGCCCCGGGTTTCGGAAGGCTACACCTTC
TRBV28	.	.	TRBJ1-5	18	CASSTRSAGTAFSQPQHF	TGTGCCAGCAGTACACGAAGCGCCGGGACCGCCTTTAGTCAGCCCCAGCATTTT
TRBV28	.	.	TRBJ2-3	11	CASSPRDTQYF	TGTGCCAGCAGTCCGCGCGATACGCAGTATTTT
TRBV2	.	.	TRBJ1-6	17	CASSLDRISSYNSPLHF	TGTGCCAGCAGTTTAGACAGAATCAGCTCCTATAATTCACCCCTCCACTTT
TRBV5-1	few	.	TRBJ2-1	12	CASSFGGNEQFF	TGCGCCAGCAGCTTCGGAGGGAATGAGCAGTTCTTC
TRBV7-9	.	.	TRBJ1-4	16	CASSSPYRSANEKLFF	TGTGCCAGCAGCTCCCCGTACAGGAGCGCTAATGAAAAACTGTTTTTT
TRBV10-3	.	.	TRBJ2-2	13	CAIRLKDTGELFF	TGTGCCATCAGGCTAAAAGACACCGGGGAGCTGTTTTTT
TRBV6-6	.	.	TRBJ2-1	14	CASSYGQGVDEQFF	TGTGCCAGCAGTTACGGGCAGGGTGTGGATGAGCAGTTCTTC
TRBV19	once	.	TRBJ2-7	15	CASTPGSTGAGEQYF	TGTGCCAGTACCCCGGGCTCTACAGGGGCGGGGGAGCAGTACTTC
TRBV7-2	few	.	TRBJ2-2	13	CASSLYRTGELFF	TGTGCCAGCAGCTTGTATCGCACCGGGGAGCTGTTTTTT